These 32 T cell receptor beta chains share one sample of origin, sequenced in a study of identical twins. TCRdb used MiXCR to reprocess the 5' RACE reads, holding one entry per CDR3 protein. The sample includes roughly 1,500,000 distinct CDR3 sequences, about 32% of them seen just once. Material: cord blood. The receptors come from a newborn girl in good health.

The V gene is TRBV2, the J gene TRBJ2-3, with TRBD2 matching 12 bases. Germline loops: CDR1 SNHLY, CDR2 FYNNEI. The trim removed 3 bases at V and 4 bases at J, leaving 8 bases unmatched. The CDR3 runs 17 residues. CDR3: CASSDLATSGSSDTQYF. CDR3 sequence (DNA): TGTGCCAGCAGTGATTTGGCGACTAGCGGGAGTTCAGATACGCAGTATTTT.

The gene calls are TRBV20-1 and TRBJ2-1, with a tentative D call TRBD2 (6 bases). Germline values: CDR1 DFQATT, CDR2 SNEGSKA (reference sequence). This CDR3 is 14 amino acids long. CDR3 sequence reads: CSPITGLLYNEQFF. CDR3 bases: TGCAGCCCCATCACGGGACTTCTCTACAATGAGCAGTTCTTC.

The CDR3 coding sequence is TGTGCCAGCAGTTCTCCCATAAGCGGGGGTAATTCACCCCTCCACTTT. Translating gives CASSSPISGGNSPLHF. V is TRBV28 and J is TRBJ1-6; D is possibly TRBD1 (5 bases). The V gene lost 4 bases and the J gene lost 6 bases, with 16 bases spanning the gap. The CDR3 extends over 16 amino acids. The V gene's germline CDR1 is MDHEN and CDR2 SYDVKM. The whole variable domain, filled in from reference TRBV28 and TRBJ1-6, reads DVKVTQSSRYLVKRTGEKVFLECVQDMDHENMFWYRQDPGLGLRLIYFSYDVKMKEKGDIPEGYSVSREKKERFSLILESASTNQTSMYLCASSSPISGGNSPLHFGNGTRLTVT.

There are a few counts of this clonotype. The CDR3 nucleotides read TGTGCCAGCAGTCAAGGCGGTGGACCAGCCTACGAGCAGTACTTC. The encoded protein is CASSQGGGPAYEQYF. The J gene is TRBJ2-7, the V gene TRBV7-2; D is undetermined. CDR1 SGHTA and CDR2 FQGNSA come from the germline V gene. Deletions cut 6 bases from V and 2 bases from J, with 17 bases between. This CDR3 is built from 15 residues.

CDR3 nucleotides: TGTGCCAGCAATCCGAAGTTGGGCACAGATACGCAGTATTTT. It encodes CASNPKLGTDTQYF. The chain is built from TRBV6-1 and TRBJ2-3; D uncertain. In germline, CDR1 is MNHNS, CDR2 SASEGT. V lost 7 bases, J lost 1 base, and 12 bases lay in between. The CDR3 extends over 14 amino acids.

This clonotype showed up many times. V usage is TRBV3-1 and J usage is TRBJ2-1; no definite D call. The CDR3 extends over 12 amino acids. Germline CDR1 LGHDT, CDR2 YNNKEL (reference sequence). The germline V and J ends were trimmed by 4 bases and 7 bases, with 8 bases remaining between them. CDR3 residues: CASSRSRNEQFF. The CDR3 region has the DNA TGTGCCAGCAGCCGTAGCAGAAATGAGCAGTTCTTC.

The V gene is TRBV27, the J gene TRBJ2-3; 12 nucleotides align to TRBD1. The ends lost 1 base at V and 5 bases at J; junction bases unmatched: 7. The length of the CDR3 is 17 residues. CDR1 is MNHEY and CDR2 is SMNVEV in the germline V gene (reference sequence). The chain's CDR3 is CASSLLWDRGRKDTQYF. CDR3 DNA: TGTGCCAGCAGTTTATTATGGGACAGGGGGCGTAAAGATACGCAGTATTTT.

V gene TRBV6-5 combines with J gene TRBJ2-3; TRBD2 aligns across 9 bases. Germline V lookup: CDR1 MNHEY, CDR2 SVGAGI. The CDR3 is made up of 15 amino acids. V lost 3 bases to trimming and J lost 2 bases; unmatched junction nucleotides: 3. CDR3 loop: CASSYRTSATDTQYF. The CDR3 coding sequence is TGTGCCAGCAGTTATAGGACTAGCGCCACAGATACGCAGTATTTT.

This clonotype was picked up a small number of times. The chain couples TRBV4-2 to TRBJ2-4; 7 bases are a match to TRBD2. The junction had 10 bases not matched to a gene; V was cut back by 5 bases and J by 6 bases. The CDR3 is 15 residues long. CDR1 and CDR2 (germline): LGHNA, YNFKEQ. CDR3 in DNA: TGTGCCAGCAGCGGAACCGGGACTAACGGAAACATTCAGTACTTC. Its protein product is CASSGTGTNGNIQYF.

The V gene is TRBV2, the J gene TRBJ1-1, with unresolved D. Germline CDR1 SNHLY, CDR2 FYNNEI. The CDR3 consists of 14 residues. V was trimmed by 8 bases and J by 0 bases, leaving 13 bases between them. CDR3 loop: CASVWVRLNTEAFF. The CDR3 coding sequence is TGTGCCAGCGTTTGGGTCCGTCTGAACACTGAAGCTTTCTTT.

The CDR3 sequence is CASSYTGDGSYEQYF. The CDR3 DNA sequence: TGTGCCAGCAGTTACACGGGGGACGGCTCCTACGAGCAGTACTTC. The genes are TRBV6-2 or TRBV6-3 and TRBJ2-7, with D possibly being TRBD2 (6 bases). V was shortened by 2 bases and J by 0 bases, with 11 bases between the two germline ends. The germline V gene has CDR1 MNHEY and CDR2 SVGEGT. The CDR3 runs 15 residues.

This clonotype was counted only a few times. The CDR3 nucleotides read TGTGCCAGCAGTTACAGGGGGCTCTCACCCCTCCACTTT. Encoded protein: CASSYRGLSPLHF. V gene TRBV6-5 combines with J gene TRBJ1-6; TRBD1 agrees at 7 bases. The ends lost 2 bases at V and 10 bases at J; junction bases unmatched: 2. Germline V CDR1 and CDR2: MNHEY, SVGAGI. The CDR3 consists of 13 residues.

This rearrangement joins TRBV4-2 to TRBJ2-7, with D possibly matching TRBD2 (5 bases). Germline loops: CDR1 LGHNA, CDR2 YNFKEQ. This CDR3 comprises 15 residues. The V and J ends lost 3 bases and 1 base respectively, with 13 bases between them. CDR3 sequence (DNA): TGTGCCAGCAGCCAGTCCGGGGTAAAGTCCTACGAGCAGTACTTC. Translation gives CASSQSGVKSYEQYF.

The chain links TRBV20-1 to TRBJ1-2, with TRBD1 matching over 8 bases. The germline CDR1 and CDR2 sequences are DFQATT and SNEGSKA (reference sequence). There are 12 residues in the CDR3. The ends lost 0 bases at V and 8 bases at J; junction bases unmatched: 2. CDR3 sequence (DNA): TGCAGTGCTAGAGAGACAGGGGTCGGCTACACCTTC. This codes for CSARETGVGYTF.

There are a few counts of this clonotype. The V call is TRBV29-1, the J call TRBJ1-1; D is perhaps TRBD1 (6 bases). This CDR3 has 14 residues. The V and J ends lost 7 bases and 1 base respectively, with 16 bases between them. Germline V gene data show CDR1 as SQVTM and CDR2 as ANQGSEA. The CDR3 sequence is CSAIGRGGNTEAFF. The CDR3 DNA sequence: TGCAGCGCAATAGGCAGGGGAGGGAACACTGAAGCTTTCTTT.

The genes are TRBV18 and TRBJ2-7; 8 bases agree with TRBD1. After removal of 3 bases from V and 7 bases from J, the junction contained 8 bases not matched to a gene. Per germline, CDR1 KGHSH and CDR2 LQKENI. This CDR3 is 14 amino acids long. For the CDR3, the DNA is TGTGCCAGCTCACCCGGGACAGGTTCAGGTGAGCAGTACTTC. This translates into CASSPGTGSGEQYF.

Regarding this clonotype: Sequence at one end of the junction differs from germline and may be a read error. The chain recombines TRBV20-1 with TRBJ2-7; D is unclear. The germline V gene encodes CDR1 DFQATT and CDR2 SNEGSKA (reference sequence). The CDR3 length is 13 residues. The CDR3 DNA is TGCAGTGCTAGAGATAGAGGCCCCTACGGGCAGTACTTC. Protein product: CSARDRGPYGQYF.

This clonotype was seen more than once but under ten times. V is TRBV24-1 and J is TRBJ2-1; D remains ambiguous. Between the trimmed V and J ends, which lost 10 bases and 4 bases, there was a span of 10 bases. Germline V gene lookup returns CDR1 KGHDR and CDR2 SFDVKD. The CDR3 extends over 12 amino acids. The CDR3 here is CATATDYNEQFF. DNA for the CDR3: TGTGCCACTGCGACGGATTACAATGAGCAGTTCTTC.

This clonotype was seen at least ten times. The CDR3 DNA follows: TGCAGACTACAGGGGACTAACTATGGCTACACCTTC. Its translation is CRLQGTNYGYTF. This chain uses TRBV20-1 with TRBJ1-2; TRBD1 matches at 7 bases. CDR3 length equals 12 residues. From germline, CDR1 is DFQATT and CDR2 SNEGSKA (reference sequence).

This clonotype came up a few times. The chain uses TRBV4-1 and TRBJ2-1; 7 bases fit TRBD2. The CDR3 extends over 15 amino acids. Germline trimming cut 0 bases from V and 4 bases from J; bases unmatched to any gene: 3. The germline V gene encodes CDR1 MGHRA and CDR2 YSYEKL. The CDR3 nucleotides read TGCGCCAGCAGCCAAGAGTCTAGCGGTTACAATGAGCAGTTCTTC. Its translation: CASSQESSGYNEQFF.

The CDR3: CSAIRDRNEKLFF. CDR3 coding DNA: TGCAGTGCTATCCGGGACAGGAATGAAAAACTGTTTTTT. This sequence joins TRBV20-1 and TRBJ1-4, with 8 bases fitting TRBD1. The junction had 3 bases not matched to a gene; V was cut back by 4 bases and J by 5 bases. This CDR3 has 13 amino acids. The germline V gene encodes CDR1 DFQATT and CDR2 SNEGSKA (reference sequence).

The sample holds a few counts of this clonotype. The chain is built from TRBV20-1 and TRBJ1-2; D unclear. CDR1 and CDR2 (germline): DFQATT, SNEGSKA (reference sequence). This CDR3 is 11 amino acids long. V shed 6 bases and J shed 1 base, with 6 bases lying between them. The CDR3 DNA sequence: TGCAGTGCGAGCTTTAACTATGGCTACACCTTC. This sequence encodes CSASFNYGYTF.

A few counts support this clonotype. The rearrangement links TRBV7-9 to TRBJ2-4; no clear D gene. TRBJ2-7 explains the end of the DNA better; the J call may be wrong. The germline gives CDR1 SEHNR, CDR2 FQNEAQ (reference sequence). The CDR3 has 14 amino acids. The chain's CDR3 is CASTEWGSSYEQYF. CDR3 nucleotide sequence: TGTGCCAGCACCGAGTGGGGTTCGTCCTACGAGCAGTACTTC.

The chain employs TRBV3-1 and TRBJ2-5, with D perhaps TRBD2 (5 bases). The germline CDR1 and CDR2 sequences are LGHDT and YNNKEL (reference sequence). V lost 1 base and J lost 11, with 14 bases in between. There are 13 residues in the CDR3. The CDR3: CASSQVTNHEQYF. The DNA for the CDR3 is TGTGCCAGCAGCCAAGTGACTAACCATGAGCAGTACTTC.

V gene TRBV6-6 combines with J gene TRBJ1-1; unclear D gene. The CDR3 is 15 amino acids. Germline CDR1 reads MNHNY; CDR2 reads SVGAGI (reference sequence). Trimming took off 2 bases at V and 3 bases at J, with 13 bases between the two ends. CDR3 sequence: CASSYPVDGDTEAFF. The CDR3 coding sequence is TGTGCCAGCAGTTACCCGGTCGATGGCGACACTGAAGCTTTCTTT.

This clonotype turned up a few times. The chain has TRBV11-2 and TRBJ1-4; D gene uncertain. This CDR3 is 14 amino acids long. V dropped 1 base and J dropped 8 bases, with 11 bases sitting between them. CDR1 and CDR2 from the germline V gene are SGHAT and FQNNGV. As DNA, the CDR3 is TGTGCCAGCAGCTTAGGGGTGTGGGAAGAAAAACTGTTTTTT. It is translated as CASSLGVWEEKLFF.

The gene calls are TRBV24-1 and TRBJ2-1; D gene ambiguous. The CDR3 loop spans 12 amino acids. CDR1 and CDR2 (germline): KGHDR, SFDVKD. CDR3 sequence reads: CPPVGANNEQFF. In DNA form, the CDR3 reads TGTCCCCCAGTCGGAGCCAACAATGAGCAGTTCTTC.

A word on this clonotype: The junction departs from germline at one end; a sequencing error may be responsible. V usage is TRBV28 and J usage is TRBJ1-1; the D is unclear. CDR3 length equals 14 residues. Germline V lookup: CDR1 MDHEN, CDR2 SYDVKM. This chain's CDR3 is CASSFVRMNTGAFF. CDR3 DNA: TGTGCCAGCAGTTTTGTCAGAATGAACACTGGAGCTTTCTTT.

This clonotype was recorded a few times. The chain has TRBV5-1 and TRBJ2-3; 14 bases line up with TRBD2. Germline CDR1 SGHRS, CDR2 YFSETQ. J lost 5 bases, V lost 7 bases, and 6 bases had no gene match. This CDR3 has 15 amino acids. CDR3 sequence (DNA): TGCGCCAGCCAACGGGGGACTAGCGGGGGAGATACGCAGTATTTT. As protein: CASQRGTSGGDTQYF. Full variable domain (rest looked up from reference TRBV5-1 and TRBJ2-3): KAGVTQTPRYLIKTRGQQVTLSCSPISGHRSVSWYQQTPGQGLQFLFEYFSETQRNKGNFPGRFSGRQFSNSRSEMNVSTLELGDSALYLCASQRGTSGGDTQYFGPGTRLTVL.

This clonotype appeared a few times. The chain employs TRBV5-1 and TRBJ2-1, with TRBD2 matching 9 bases. The CDR3 has 15 amino acids. Germline-derived CDR1 and CDR2 are SGHRS and YFSETQ. The J segment lost 3 bases and the V segment lost 6 bases, leaving 7 bases of the junction unmatched. The CDR3 loop reads CASKYVSGGYNEQFF. The CDR3 DNA is TGCGCCAGCAAGTACGTTAGCGGGGGCTACAATGAGCAGTTCTTC.

This clonotype showed up just a few times. The V gene is TRBV7-9, the J gene TRBJ1-2, with 7 bases matching TRBD1. The CDR3 has 14 amino acids. The germline CDR1 and CDR2 sequences are SEHNR and FQNEAQ (reference sequence). V gave up 5 bases and J gave up 8 bases; unmatched junction bases: 11. CDR3 bases: TGTGCCAGCAGCCCTATCGACAGGGAACGGGGCTACACCTTC. This gives the protein CASSPIDRERGYTF.

In this sample, this clonotype turned up once. The V gene is TRBV20-1, the J gene TRBJ2-5; a weak D match, TRBD2 (6 bases). V lost 2 bases, J lost 5 bases, and 12 bases lay in between. This CDR3 has 13 residues. Germline V gene sequence: CDR1 DFQATT, CDR2 SNEGSKA (reference sequence). In DNA form, the CDR3 reads TGCAGTGCTAGACCCCGGGGGACGGAGACCCAGTACTTC. Translating it yields CSARPRGTETQYF.